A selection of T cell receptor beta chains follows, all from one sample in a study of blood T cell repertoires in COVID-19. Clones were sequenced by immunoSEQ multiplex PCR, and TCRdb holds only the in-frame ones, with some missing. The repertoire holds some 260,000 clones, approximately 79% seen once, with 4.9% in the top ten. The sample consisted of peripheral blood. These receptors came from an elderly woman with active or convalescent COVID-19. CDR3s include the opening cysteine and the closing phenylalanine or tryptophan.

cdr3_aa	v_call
CASSQDRRSRTEAFF	TRBV4-1
CAISEGVGGTYGYTF	TRBV10-3
CASSLMFRDQPQHF	TRBV28
CASSLAAVADYGYTF	TRBV5-1
CASSPGQSPSYEQYF	TRBV5-1
CASSPPGTGRNTIYF	TRBV19
CASSVRTEDNSPLHF	TRBV19
CATTTNYEQYF	TRBV10-3
CASSLGSAKAYEQYF	TRBV7-8
CASSLAEGGGELFF	TRBV5-1
CASSYAGPNTDTQYF	TRBV5-1
CASRDRLPLISGNTIYF	TRBV2
CASSEGGQVYGYTF	TRBV10-2
CSASAGIGSRQYF	TRBV20-1
CASKSRVDRENSPLHF	TRBV19
CASSLRQGRGNTEAFF	TRBV18
CASSESRGGPTPENIQYF	TRBV10-1
CASSNPGADGVNVLTF	TRBV5-4
CASSDRTGAGQPQHF	TRBV2
CASSYSVGGVGTEAFF	TRBV6-5
CASSLGRSIEAFF	TRBV12-3/TRBV12-4
CASSQEGRGLGGYTF	TRBV3-1/TRBV3-2
CASIALNRGNTEAFF	TRBV19
CASSENEPIQYF	TRBV3-1/TRBV3-2
CASRTTGSSYNSPLHF	TRBV19
CASSSVGQAYNEQFF	TRBV5-1
CAIRTDTYEQYF	TRBV10-3
CASRPGLAVSGELFF	TRBV5-1
CASSHDAKRGEQYF	TRBV6-5
CASSLSGTRSYEQYF	TRBV19
CSVAYTNTGELFF	TRBV29-1
CASSQFLGGEQFF	TRBV3-1/TRBV3-2
CATSDDDRVYGYTF	TRBV24-1
CASRVHGRDRGAVF	TRBV9
CASNPEAGPYNEQFF	TRBV5-1
CASSLFGRTEAFF	TRBV28
CASSFGSVNTEAFF	TRBV5-1
CASSIRVGGGDGYTF	TRBV5-1
CSASLRREAADTQYF	TRBV20-1
CASSLTGTGYGYTF	TRBV5-1
CASTLGSDRGYTF	TRBV28
CATSRTGGADTQYF	TRBV15
CASSLGAGTEAFF	TRBV12-3/TRBV12-4
CASSAGGEAYNEQFF	TRBV2
CASSPDRDSPLHF	TRBV7-8
CASSVVPGLDTEAFF	TRBV9
CASSLKSGGGNPDTQYF	TRBV5-4